These 21 T cell receptor beta chains were sequenced from one sample in a study of blood T cell repertoires in COVID-19. Method: immunoSEQ multiplex PCR; TCRdb's copy keeps in-frame clones and lacks some. The data show about 150,000 clones, approximately 84% seen once. Material: peripheral blood. The receptors were sampled from a human donor in a cohort sampled during active COVID-19.

The chain recombines TRBV7-9 with TRBJ2-6; the match to TRBD2 covers 9 bases. Germline V CDR1 and CDR2: SEHNR, FQNEAQ (reference sequence). This CDR3 has 18 residues. V shed 5 bases, J shed 0 bases, and the junction held 8 bases outside the gene matches. The CDR3 bases are TGTGCCAGCAGCCCCAGACTAGCGGAGAGCTCTGGGGCCAACGTCCTGACTTTC. Its translation: CASSPRLAESSGANVLTF.

This sequence joins TRBV7-3 and TRBJ2-7; tentative D call: TRBD2 (5 bases). With 2 bases removed from V and 2 bases from J, the gap between germline ends came to 16 bases. Germline loops: CDR1 SGHTA, CDR2 FQGTGA. The CDR3 contains 16 residues. CDR3 DNA: TGTGCCAGCAGCTTAGGCGGCAGGAGAGGGACCTACGAGCAGTACGTC. This sequence encodes CASSLGGRRGTYEQYV.

V and J are TRBV7-3 and TRBJ2-3; D possibly corresponds to TRBD2 (5 bases). The CDR3 is 15 amino acids. Germline-derived CDR1 and CDR2 are SGHTA and FQGTGA. Trimming stripped 5 bases from V and 5 bases from J, with 17 bases between. CDR3 sequence (DNA): TGTGCCAGCAGCACTAACCCGGGGAGACAAGATACGCAGTATTTT. This encodes CASSTNPGRQDTQYF.

The V call is TRBV9, the J call TRBJ2-1; D may be TRBD2 (5 bases). The V end lost 2 bases, the J end lost 2 bases, and 11 bases lay between the germline ends. Germline V gives CDR1 SGDLS, CDR2 YYNGEE. The length of the CDR3 is 15 residues. CDR3 sequence: CASSVDGLAYNEQFF. The CDR3 DNA follows: TGTGCCAGCAGCGTGGACGGACTGGCCTACAATGAGCAGTTCTTC.

The chain couples TRBV7-2 to TRBJ2-6; D is perhaps TRBD2 (6 bases). CDR1 and CDR2 from the germline V gene are SGHTA and FQGNSA. This CDR3 is built from 18 residues. V gave up 1 base and J gave up 0 bases, with 13 bases separating them. CDR3 sequence (DNA): TGTGCCAGCAGCTTAGTGCTAGCGTCAAGCTCTGGGGCCAACGTCCTGACTTTC. It encodes CASSLVLASSSGANVLTF. Full variable domain (outside the CDR3, taken from reference TRBV7-2 and TRBJ2-6): GAGVSQSPSNKVTEKGKDVELRCDPISGHTALYWYRQSLGQGLEFLIYFQGNSAPDKSGLPSDRFSAERTGGSVSTLTIQRTQQEDSAVYLCASSLVLASSSGANVLTFGAGSRLTVL.

This rearrangement joins TRBV5-1 to TRBJ2-1; 7 bases map to TRBD1. Germline V CDR1 and CDR2: SGHRS, YFSETQ. CDR3 length: 14 residues. Trimming at V came to 3 bases and at J to 2 bases, leaving 2 bases not matched to a gene. The CDR3 spells CASSSGQTYNEQFF. CDR3 bases: TGCGCCAGCAGCTCGGGACAGACCTACAATGAGCAGTTCTTC.

This chain links TRBV4-2 with TRBJ1-2, with 8 bases identical to TRBD1. Germline CDR1 is LGHNA and CDR2 is YNFKEQ. V shed 1 base, J shed 4 bases, and the junction held 8 bases outside the gene matches. The CDR3 consists of 16 residues. CDR3 sequence: CASSQVRTGTGYGYTF. In DNA form, the CDR3 reads TGTGCCAGCAGCCAAGTCCGGACAGGGACTGGCTATGGCTACACCTTC.

The chain uses TRBV27 and TRBJ1-2; D may be TRBD1 (5 bases). This CDR3 has 14 amino acids. Trimming removed 5 bases from V and 3 bases from J, with 13 bases in between. Germline V lookup: CDR1 MNHEY, CDR2 SMNVEV (reference sequence). Written as DNA, the CDR3 is TGTGCCAGCAGTCTAAAGGGGCTGGACTATGGCTACACCTTC. This gives the protein CASSLKGLDYGYTF.

A single count supports this clone. The V gene is TRBV28, the J gene TRBJ1-2; D might be TRBD1 (5 bases). Germline loops: CDR1 MDHEN, CDR2 SYDVKM. V was clipped by 2 bases and J by 4 bases, with 8 bases between them. This CDR3 is 13 amino acids long. CDR3 nucleotide sequence: TGTGCCAGCAGTTTAGTAGGGGCCTATGGCTACACCTTC. Encoded protein: CASSLVGAYGYTF.

V gene TRBV6-1 combines with J gene TRBJ2-3; 7 bases are shared with TRBD1. J was trimmed by 3 bases and V by 3 bases; bases with no gene match: 6. CDR3 length: 15 amino acids. Germline loops: CDR1 MNHNS, CDR2 SASEGT. DNA for the CDR3: TGTGCCAGCAGTGACCTGGACAGGCTGACAGATACGCAGTATTTT. Translating it yields CASSDLDRLTDTQYF.

The CDR3 coding sequence is TGTGCCAGCAGTTACTCCCGGACAGGACTGTTTTTT. Protein product: CASSYSRTGLFF. The chain is built from TRBV6-2 or TRBV6-3 and TRBJ1-4, with 7 bases lining up with TRBD1. This CDR3 region has 12 residues. The V and J ends lost 0 bases and 13 bases, in that order; junction bases with no gene match: 2. Per the germline V gene, CDR1 is MNHEY and CDR2 is SVGEGT.

This chain joins TRBV10-3 and TRBJ2-5; D not resolved. This CDR3 spans 12 amino acids. V lost 2 bases and J lost 4, with 5 bases in between. Germline V gene data show CDR1 as ENHRY and CDR2 as SYGVKD. The CDR3 DNA reads as TGTGCCATCAGTGAGACGAGAGAGACCCAGTACTTC. Its translation is CAISETRETQYF.

V is TRBV18 and J is TRBJ1-2; 9 nucleotides line up with TRBD1. Germline V lookup: CDR1 KGHSH, CDR2 LQKENI. The trim removed 2 bases at V and 8 bases at J, leaving 6 bases unmatched. The CDR3 runs to 14 residues. The CDR3 DNA sequence: TGTGCCAGCTCACCAGAGGGACAGGGTGGCGGCTACACCTTC. Translation: CASSPEGQGGGYTF.

This sequence joins TRBV7-8 and TRBJ1-1; the D is unclear. Per the germline V gene, CDR1 is SGHVS and CDR2 is FQNEAQ. The CDR3 extends over 14 amino acids. V was pared by 1 base and J by 9 bases, with 15 bases between. The CDR3 sequence is CASSLDGSARKAFF. For the CDR3, the DNA is TGTGCCAGCAGCTTAGACGGCAGCGCCCGAAAAGCTTTCTTT.

The chain uses TRBV19 and TRBJ1-3; D ambiguous. Germline CDR1 reads LNHDA; CDR2 reads SQIVND (reference sequence). The V gene lost 9 bases and the J gene lost 4 bases, with 13 bases spanning the gap. This CDR3 has 13 residues. The CDR3 sequence is CASAPEAGNTIYF. The CDR3 DNA reads TGTGCCAGCGCCCCTGAGGCCGGAAACACCATATATTTT. Complete variable domain (other parts from reference TRBV19 and TRBJ1-3): DGGITQSPKYLFRKEGQNVTLSCEQNLNHDAMYWYRQDPGQGLRLIYYSQIVNDFQKGDIAEGYSVSREKKESFPLTVTSAQKNPTAFYLCASAPEAGNTIYFGEGSWLTVV.

The rearrangement joins TRBV6-2 or TRBV6-3 to TRBJ2-5; a possible D gene is TRBD1 (6 bases). The CDR3 has 14 amino acids. The V end was cut by 2 bases, the J end by 3 bases, with 10 bases between. Germline lookup yields CDR1 MNHEY and CDR2 SVGEGT. CDR3 coding DNA: TGTGCCAGCAGTTACGGACAGAGTAAAGAGACCCAGTACTTC. Amino acid sequence: CASSYGQSKETQYF.

The V call is TRBV6-4, the J call TRBJ1-2; D uncertain. The germline gives CDR1 MRHNA, CDR2 SNTAGT. Trimming removed 10 bases from V and 0 bases from J, with 18 bases in between. CDR3 length equals 15 residues. CDR3 region: CATGVSRIANYGYTF. The CDR3 nucleotides read TGTGCCACCGGAGTGAGCCGAATTGCTAACTATGGCTACACCTTC.

The V call is TRBV15, the J call TRBJ2-6, with 8 bases lining up with TRBD1. The CDR3 consists of 18 residues. Germline assignment: CDR1 LNHNV and CDR2 YYDKDF (reference sequence). The ends lost 3 bases at V and 0 bases at J; junction bases unmatched: 7. The CDR3 here is CATSSGHTGGSGANVLTF. The CDR3 nucleotides read TGTGCCACCAGCAGTGGTCATACAGGGGGCTCTGGGGCCAACGTCCTGACTTTC.

CDR3: CASSQDFTGGRNEQFF. The CDR3, as DNA: TGCGCCAGCAGCCAAGATTTCACAGGGGGAAGGAATGAGCAGTTCTTC. This chain joins TRBV4-3 and TRBJ2-1, with TRBD1 matching over 8 bases. The CDR3 is made up of 16 amino acids. From germline, CDR1 is LGHNA and CDR2 YSLEER. Trimming took 0 bases from V and 7 from J; bases not matched to a gene: 8.

The chain uses TRBV2 and TRBJ1-5; D remains unclear. Germline lookup yields CDR1 SNHLY and CDR2 FYNNEI. CDR3 length: 13 amino acids. Trimming took off 5 bases at V and 7 bases at J, with 12 bases between the two ends. The DNA of the CDR3 is TGTGCCAGCAGTACCCAGGCGCGACAGCCCCAGCATTTT. It encodes CASSTQARQPQHF. The full variable domain, with the rest looked up from reference TRBV2 and TRBJ1-5, is EPEVTQTPSHQVTQMGQEVILRCVPISNHLYFYWYRQILGQKVEFLVSFYNNEISEKSEIFDDQFSVERPDGSNFTLKIRSTKLEDSAMYFCASSTQARQPQHFGDGTRLSIL.

The rearrangement links TRBV10-3 to TRBJ1-1, with D possibly being TRBD1 (6 bases). Trimming left V 7 bases short and J 1 base short, with 16 bases between. Germline values: CDR1 ENHRY, CDR2 SYGVKD. The CDR3 extends over 15 amino acids. CDR3 DNA: TGTGCCATCAAAATGGCAGGGGCGGCGAACACTGAAGCTTTCTTT. Its protein product is CAIKMAGAANTEAFF.